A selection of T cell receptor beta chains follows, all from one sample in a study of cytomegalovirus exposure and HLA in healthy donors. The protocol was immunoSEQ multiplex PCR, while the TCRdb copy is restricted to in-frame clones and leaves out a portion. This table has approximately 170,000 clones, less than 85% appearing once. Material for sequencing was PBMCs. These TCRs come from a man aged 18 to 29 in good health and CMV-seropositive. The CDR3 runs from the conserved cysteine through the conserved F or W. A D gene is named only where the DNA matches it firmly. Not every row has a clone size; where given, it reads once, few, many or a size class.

CDR3 protein: CASSQDYRESPLHF; CDR3 DNA: TGTGCCAGCAGCCAAGATTATCGGGAATCACCCCTCCACTTT; D gene: .; V gene: TRBV14; clone size: .; J gene: TRBJ1-6
CDR3 protein: CASSSERGVYNEQFF; CDR3 DNA: TGTGCCAGCAGTTCCGAGCGGGGGGTTTACAATGAGCAGTTCTTC; D gene: TRBD2; V gene: TRBV6-5; clone size: .; J gene: TRBJ2-1
CDR3 protein: CASSYNRDQPQHF; CDR3 DNA: TGTGCCAGCAGTTACAATAGAGATCAGCCCCAGCATTTT; D gene: .; V gene: TRBV6-5; clone size: .; J gene: TRBJ1-5
CDR3 protein: CASRGGTGDEQYF; CDR3 DNA: TGTGCCAGCAGGGGCGGGACAGGGGACGAGCAGTACTTC; D gene: TRBD1; V gene: TRBV6-6; clone size: .; J gene: TRBJ2-7
CDR3 protein: CASSPDRSLLNTEAFF; CDR3 DNA: TGTGCCAGCAGCCCGGATAGGAGCCTACTGAACACTGAAGCTTTCTTT; D gene: .; V gene: TRBV28; clone size: .; J gene: TRBJ1-1
CDR3 protein: CASSQVGGALDTQYF; CDR3 DNA: TGTGCCAGCAGCCAAGTAGGGGGGGCGTTGGATACGCAGTATTTT; D gene: .; V gene: TRBV4-2; clone size: .; J gene: TRBJ2-3
CDR3 protein: CASSVQGYLMSGYTF; CDR3 DNA: TGTGCCAGCTCAGTTCAGGGCTACCTGATGAGTGGCTACACCTTC; D gene: .; V gene: TRBV18; clone size: .; J gene: TRBJ1-2
CDR3 protein: CASSYQGLAFF; CDR3 DNA: TGTGCCAGCAGTTACCAGGGTCTGGCTTTCTTT; D gene: .; V gene: TRBV6-5; clone size: .; J gene: TRBJ1-1
CDR3 protein: CASSSGTDSYEQYF; CDR3 DNA: TGTGCCAGCAGTTCCGGGACAGATTCCTACGAGCAGTACTTC; D gene: TRBD1; V gene: TRBV5-6; clone size: .; J gene: TRBJ2-7
CDR3 protein: CASSQGLQGTTYEQYF; CDR3 DNA: TGCGCCAGCAGCCAAGGGTTGCAGGGCACAACCTACGAGCAGTACTTC; D gene: .; V gene: TRBV4-1; clone size: .; J gene: TRBJ2-7
CDR3 protein: CASSPQGTSGRDNEQFF; CDR3 DNA: TGCGCCAGCAGCCCGCAAGGGACTAGCGGGAGGGACAATGAGCAGTTCTTC; D gene: TRBD2; V gene: TRBV5-1; clone size: .; J gene: TRBJ2-1
CDR3 protein: CASSSRQGRQPQHF; CDR3 DNA: TGTGCCAGCAGCTCGCGACAGGGGCGGCAGCCCCAGCATTTT; D gene: TRBD1; V gene: TRBV5-8; clone size: .; J gene: TRBJ1-5
CDR3 protein: CASSIRGGRDRHGYTF; CDR3 DNA: TGTGCCAGCAGCATTAGGGGAGGTCGGGACAGACATGGCTACACCTTC; D gene: TRBD1; V gene: TRBV28; clone size: .; J gene: TRBJ1-2
CDR3 protein: CASGRQEAEQYF; CDR3 DNA: TGTGCCAGCGGAAGACAGGAAGCCGAGCAGTACTTC; D gene: .; V gene: TRBV11-3; clone size: .; J gene: TRBJ2-7
CDR3 protein: CSVDVPTGYGYTF; CDR3 DNA: TGCAGCGTTGACGTCCCTACAGGGTATGGCTACACCTTC; D gene: .; V gene: TRBV29-1; clone size: .; J gene: TRBJ1-2
CDR3 protein: CASSPGVGGTQYF; CDR3 DNA: TGTGCCAGCAGTCCGGGAGTGGGGGGGACGCAGTATTTT; D gene: TRBD2; V gene: TRBV6-5; clone size: .; J gene: TRBJ2-3
CDR3 protein: CASSRRGYGNQPQHF; CDR3 DNA: TGTGCCAGCAGTCGCAGGGGGTATGGCAATCAGCCCCAGCATTTT; D gene: TRBD1; V gene: TRBV28; clone size: few; J gene: TRBJ1-5
CDR3 protein: CASSLERASNYGYTF; CDR3 DNA: TGTGCCAGCAGCTTAGAGAGGGCCTCTAACTATGGCTACACCTTC; D gene: .; V gene: TRBV11-2; clone size: few; J gene: TRBJ1-2
CDR3 protein: CAISEGAEAFF; CDR3 DNA: TGTGCCATCAGTGAGGGGGCCGAAGCTTTCTTT; D gene: .; V gene: TRBV10-3; clone size: .; J gene: TRBJ1-1
CDR3 protein: CASSRGQGTEAFF; CDR3 DNA: TGTGCCAGCAGCCGAGGACAGGGGACTGAAGCTTTCTTT; D gene: TRBD1; V gene: TRBV4-2; clone size: few; J gene: TRBJ1-1
CDR3 protein: CASSSFGDRGTDTQYF; CDR3 DNA: TGTGCCAGCAGTTCATTTGGGGACAGGGGAACAGATACGCAGTATTTT; D gene: TRBD1; V gene: TRBV28; clone size: .; J gene: TRBJ2-3
CDR3 protein: CASSYDAGGRQYF; CDR3 DNA: TGTGCCAGCAGTTACGACGCCGGGGGGCGGCAGTACTTC; D gene: .; V gene: TRBV6-5; clone size: .; J gene: TRBJ2-7
CDR3 protein: CASSQAGTGGKPQHF; CDR3 DNA: TGTGCCAGCAGCCAAGCCGGGACAGGGGGCAAACCCCAGCATTTT; D gene: TRBD1; V gene: TRBV16; clone size: once; J gene: TRBJ1-5
CDR3 protein: CASSLGASGGAGTDTQYF; CDR3 DNA: TGTGCCAGCAGCTTGGGAGCTAGCGGGGGGGCGGGGACAGATACGCAGTATTTT; D gene: TRBD2; V gene: TRBV11-2; clone size: .; J gene: TRBJ2-3
CDR3 protein: CASSEGHTYYGYTF; CDR3 DNA: TGTGCCAGCAGTGAGGGGCACACTTACTATGGCTACACCTTC; D gene: .; V gene: TRBV6-1; clone size: .; J gene: TRBJ1-2
CDR3 protein: CASSQDRRRQGDGELFF; CDR3 DNA: TGCGCCAGCAGCCAAGATAGAAGGAGACAGGGTGACGGGGAGCTGTTTTTT; D gene: TRBD1; V gene: TRBV4-1; clone size: .; J gene: TRBJ2-2
CDR3 protein: CASSPLGLAGDLRDEQYF; CDR3 DNA: TGCGCCAGCAGCCCGCTCGGACTAGCGGGAGACCTTCGGGACGAGCAGTACTTC; D gene: TRBD2; V gene: TRBV4-1; clone size: .; J gene: TRBJ2-7
CDR3 protein: CAWSVGTSGTETQYF; CDR3 DNA: TGTGCCTGGAGTGTAGGGACTAGCGGGACCGAGACCCAGTACTTC; D gene: TRBD2; V gene: TRBV30; clone size: .; J gene: TRBJ2-5
CDR3 protein: CASRSLGGRNTIYF; CDR3 DNA: TGTGCCAGCAGATCTCTCGGAGGGCGAAACACCATATATTTT; D gene: .; V gene: TRBV7-8; clone size: .; J gene: TRBJ1-3
CDR3 protein: CASSEGEGAQPQHF; CDR3 DNA: TGTGCCAGCAGTGAAGGAGAGGGGGCCCAGCCCCAGCATTTT; D gene: TRBD1; V gene: TRBV6-1; clone size: .; J gene: TRBJ1-5
CDR3 protein: CASSPDRVQETQYF; CDR3 DNA: TGTGCCAGCAGCCCCGACAGGGTCCAAGAGACCCAGTACTTC; D gene: TRBD1; V gene: TRBV28; clone size: once; J gene: TRBJ2-5
CDR3 protein: CASSGGQGARTFF; CDR3 DNA: TGCGCCAGCAGCGGTGGACAGGGGGCGAGGACTTTCTTT; D gene: TRBD1; V gene: TRBV5-1; clone size: .; J gene: TRBJ1-1
CDR3 protein: CASSFPGWDEQFF; CDR3 DNA: TGTGCCAGCAGTTTCCCAGGGTGGGATGAGCAGTTCTTC; D gene: .; V gene: TRBV27; clone size: .; J gene: TRBJ2-1
CDR3 protein: CASSSPVHYGYTF; CDR3 DNA: TGTGCCAGCAGTTCCCCGGTCCACTATGGCTACACCTTC; D gene: .; V gene: TRBV6-5; clone size: .; J gene: TRBJ1-2
CDR3 protein: CASSSFTGQTVDEQYF; CDR3 DNA: TGTGCCAGCAGTTCCTTTACGGGACAGACCGTTGACGAGCAGTACTTC; D gene: TRBD1; V gene: TRBV28; clone size: .; J gene: TRBJ2-7
CDR3 protein: CASSFVTGTNEKLFF; CDR3 DNA: TGTGCCAGCAGCTTCGTGACAGGGACTAATGAAAAACTGTTTTTT; D gene: TRBD1; V gene: TRBV7-9; clone size: .; J gene: TRBJ1-4
CDR3 protein: CASSGQQGSPNYGYTF; CDR3 DNA: TGTGCCAGCAGTGGACAGCAGGGGAGTCCTAACTATGGCTACACCTTC; D gene: .; V gene: TRBV27; clone size: .; J gene: TRBJ1-2
CDR3 protein: CASNLGGSDNEQFF; CDR3 DNA: TGCGCCAGCAATCTTGGCGGGAGTGATAATGAGCAGTTCTTC; D gene: TRBD2; V gene: TRBV5-1; clone size: .; J gene: TRBJ2-1
CDR3 protein: CASSQGLGNQPQHF; CDR3 DNA: TGCGCCAGCAGCCAAGGACTGGGCAATCAGCCCCAGCATTTT; D gene: .; V gene: TRBV4-1; clone size: .; J gene: TRBJ1-5
CDR3 protein: CASSPGGWIQETQYF; CDR3 DNA: TGTGCCAGCAGCCCTGGAGGGTGGATCCAAGAGACCCAGTACTTC; D gene: .; V gene: TRBV27; clone size: .; J gene: TRBJ2-5
CDR3 protein: CASSLLSGAIGNEQFF; CDR3 DNA: TGCGCCAGCAGCTTACTGTCGGGAGCGATAGGAAATGAGCAGTTCTTC; D gene: .; V gene: TRBV5-1; clone size: .; J gene: TRBJ2-1
CDR3 protein: CASSVWVRGNTEAFF; CDR3 DNA: TGTGCCAGTAGTGTGTGGGTCAGGGGGAACACTGAAGCTTTCTTT; D gene: .; V gene: TRBV19; clone size: .; J gene: TRBJ1-1
CDR3 protein: CASSLTDGNYGYTF; CDR3 DNA: TGTGCCAGCAGCCTTACCGACGGGAACTATGGCTACACCTTC; D gene: .; V gene: TRBV7-9; clone size: .; J gene: TRBJ1-2
CDR3 protein: CASSPTRQAQQYF; CDR3 DNA: TGTGCCAGCAGCCCAACCCGACAGGCTCAGCAGTACTTC; D gene: .; V gene: TRBV28; clone size: .; J gene: TRBJ2-7